One T cell receptor beta chain is described in this entry. It lacks a known antigen. The germline gene is not matched at one end of the junction; a read error may be the cause. CDR1 and CDR2 are drawn from the germline V gene: SGHRS, YFSETQ. The CDR3 sequence holds 16 residues, the cysteine and phenylalanine included. Here the CDR3 DNA is all that survives: 48 bases in frame from base 1. Ophthalmopathy patients were characterized by moderately to severely active disease, a Clinical Activity Score of at least 3, a NOSPECS grade of at least 4, and a disease duration under 3 months. Patients with other autoimmune diseases, uncontrolled infections, pregnancy or lactation were excluded from the study. Diagnosis relied on clinical symptoms, serum thyroxine, TRAb, thyroid ultrasound and orbital computed tomography. Ficoll-Paque density gradient centrifugation was used to isolate PBMCs from 9.5 to 10 ml of fresh peripheral blood. Trizol reagent was used to extract the total RNA, and its quality was then checked on an Agilent 2100 Bioanalyzer.

For repertoire sequencing, the TCR beta CDR3 regions were amplified from RNA transcripts. The first round of RT-PCR was done with HTBI primers and the Qiagen OneStep RT-PCR kit, and was followed by a second round of multiplex PCR, then size selection and purification. The libraries underwent paired-end sequencing with 100 bp reads on an Illumina HiSeq2000. The source study handled its data this way. Reads were processed with SOAPnuke, discarding reads with adapters, uncalled bases, mean Phred below 15, or no exact constant-primer or identifier match. COPE v1.2.5 was used to merge high-quality paired reads. Clonotypes were defined as unique nucleotide sequences and were aligned to IMGT TRB V, D and J references using MiTCR v1.1. Analysis was restricted to V-J combinations with a frequency above 0.0001, which covered roughly 99% of repertoires. For each V-J combination, a TCR clonal expansion and chaos score was defined as F50 clonal expansion divided by the chaos observed in the TCRdist matrix. Welch's t-statistics and random forest were used to reduce the features to 10 to 15 V-J combinations, which were then used as input to a naive Bayes classifier. Thyroid-blood repertoire similarity was quantified with the Morisita-Horn index. Using fastp trimming at Q25 and MiXCR clonotype assembly, TCRdb reanalyzed the public sequencing data and kept in-frame beta chains. Entries that share a CDR3 protein sequence are merged under the most common genes and DNA. What appears here as the V and J calls and clone size reflects TCRdb's work, not the paper's. This sample comprises about 170,000 distinct CDR3 sequences, around two fifths of them detected only once. Clones ranked in the top ten supply around 5.8% of the sample.

This sample stems from a study of Graves' ophthalmopathy and Graves' hyperthyroidism (dated by TCRdb to the late 2010s). For the wider study: Peripheral blood was collected at initial diagnosis, before any treatment. The study used TCR beta repertoire signatures to distinguish Graves' ophthalmopathy from Graves' hyperthyroidism and to predict progression to ophthalmopathy. In total, approximately 130 blood samples were TCR-sequenced: approximately 42 ophthalmopathy, 80 or so hyperthyroidism and some 17 hyperthyroidism-to-ophthalmopathy patients. To explore V-J signatures that separate ophthalmopathy from hyperthyroidism, a discovery set of about a hundred patients was enrolled, consisting of about 41 with ophthalmopathy and roughly 59 with stable hyperthyroidism. For independent validation, a separate cohort was made up of roughly 19 hyperthyroidism patients plus 17 patients who later progressed from hyperthyroidism to ophthalmopathy. T-cell repertoires of thyroid tissue and blood were compared in over five hyperthyroidism patients. Following sampling, methimazole starting at 30 mg daily was administered to hyperthyroidism patients, and high-dose intravenous methylprednisolone was administered to ophthalmopathy patients. The 90 or so discovery patients were randomly split 7:3 into training and test sets.

General findings and caveats noted by the study authors: In cross-validation, the 13-signature model distinguished ophthalmopathy from stable hyperthyroidism with approximately 88% sensitivity and around 82% specificity, and in the test set the corresponding values were around 80% and 75%. In validation, the model predicted ophthalmopathy progression with about 71% sensitivity and around 72% specificity; 12 predicted patients were CT-confirmed with GO in a median of 6.5 months. No statistical method was used to set the sample size in advance, and the investigators knew which group each participant was assigned to. Most expanded thyroid clonotypes with frequency above 0.001 were also detected in blood, suggesting blood repertoires may reflect the thyroid immune response.

The clonotype was recovered from a woman aged 40 to 50 with Graves' ophthalmopathy. Donor details come from another sample of the same person, matched by shared clones. The sequenced material came from peripheral blood. The chain was built from TRBV5-1 and TRBJ2-7; the D segment cannot be called with confidence. The CDR3 region has the sequence CASSLGFSGPSFEQYF. The DNA sequence is as follows: TGCGCCAGCAGCTTGGGTTTTTCAGGACCATCCTTCGAGCAGTACTTC.